This TCR beta chain was recovered during a study of T cells after posttransplantation cyclophosphamide. General study points: Donor CD8+ memory clones often dominated recipient blood repertoires at later times.

Germline loops: CDR1 SGHNT, CDR2 YYREEE (reference sequence). This CDR3 region has 15 residues. V shed 0 bases and J shed 1 base, with 9 bases lying between them. This clone was seen at least ten times. Its matching antigen is unknown. The repertoire was sequenced with immunoSEQ multiplex PCR; TCRdb's copy has only in-frame clones and lacks some. The sample shows about 25,000 clones, none of them appearing just once. Treatment was busulfan-fludarabine conditioning, a marrow graft, and cyclophosphamide on days +3 and +4. The clonotype was recovered from a male patient under 35 who received an allogeneic stem cell transplant from a related donor, was CMV-positive, and had no GVHD. The graft donor may have given rise to some T cells. Sequenced here: PBMCs, sampled after allogeneic stem cell transplant with posttransplant cyclophosphamide. This chain links TRBV5-4 with TRBJ2-3; D might be TRBD2 (6 bases). CDR3 residues: CASSLAGRGTDTQYF. The CDR3, as DNA: TGTGCCAGCAGCTTGGCCGGGAGAGGCACAGATACGCAGTATTTT. Full variable domain (missing parts from reference TRBV5-4 and TRBJ2-3): ETGVTQSPTHLIKTRGQQVTLRCSSQSGHNTVSWYQQALGQGPQFIFQYYREEENGRGNFPPRFSGLQFPNYSSELNVNALELDDSALYLCASSLAGRGTDTQYFGPGTRLTVL.